These T cell receptor beta chains were read from a single sample in a study of T cells in Graves' hyperthyroidism and ophthalmopathy. A single record per CDR3 protein comes from TCRdb applying MiXCR to the multiplex PCR reads. The sample has a few hundred thousand distinct CDR3 sequences; around 25% are singletons. Material: blood. The receptors shown here come from a man aged 50 to 59 with Graves' hyperthyroidism. CDR3s include the opening cysteine and the closing phenylalanine or tryptophan. The D gene is left open where the match is weak. Clone size appears in some rows only: once, few, many, or a class for an expanded clone.

cdr3_aa cdr3_nt cdr3_length clone_size j_call d_call v_call
CASSLSATYNEQFF TGTGCCAGCAGCTTATCGGCTACCTACAATGAGCAGTTCTTC 14 many TRBJ2-1 NA TRBV11-2
CASSLMAGGPDTQYF TGCGCCAGCAGCTTGATGGCAGGGGGCCCAGATACGCAGTATTTT 15 NA TRBJ2-3 TRBD1 TRBV5-1
CSAWDRGETQYF TGCAGTGCTTGGGACCGCGGGGAGACCCAGTACTTC 12 NA TRBJ2-5 NA TRBV20-1
CASSLPLHTEAFF TGTGCCAGCAGTTTACCTTTACACACTGAAGCTTTCTTT 13 NA TRBJ1-1 NA TRBV28
CSVERGSNEQFF TGCAGCGTTGAGCGGGGATCCAATGAGCAGTTCTTC 12 NA TRBJ2-1 TRBD2 TRBV20-1
CASSLRGGRAGETQYF TGTGCCAGCAGTTTACGGGGCGGGAGGGCCGGTGAGACCCAGTACTTC 16 NA TRBJ2-5 TRBD2 TRBV12-3/TRBV12-4
CASSQGAGGHSTDTQYF TGTGCCAGCAGCCAGGGGGCGGGAGGCCACAGCACAGATACGCAGTATTTT 17 NA TRBJ2-3 NA TRBV7-3
CATSRSTGRDTQYF TGTGCCACCAGCAGATCAACAGGGCGGGATACGCAGTATTTT 14 few TRBJ2-3 NA TRBV15
CASSLDHGSGYEQYF TGTGCCAGCAGCTTAGATCACGGTAGTGGGTACGAGCAGTACTTC 15 NA TRBJ2-7 NA TRBV11-2
CASSQVAYSGNTIYF TGTGCCAGCAGCCAAGTGGCCTACTCTGGAAACACCATATATTTT 15 NA TRBJ1-3 NA TRBV14
CSASPPGQGADTQYF TGCAGTGCTAGCCCACCGGGACAGGGAGCGGATACGCAGTATTTT 15 NA TRBJ2-3 TRBD1 TRBV20-1
CASSRGGTYEQYF TGTGCCAGCAGCCGGGGGGGGACCTACGAGCAGTACTTC 13 few TRBJ2-7 TRBD2 TRBV7-8
CATSDSEGTAGTGELFF TGTGCCACCAGTGATTCCGAGGGGACAGCGGGGACCGGGGAGCTGTTTTTT 17 NA TRBJ2-2 NA TRBV24-1
CASSLFTSVQETQYF TGCGCCAGCAGCTTGTTCACTAGCGTTCAAGAGACCCAGTACTTC 15 NA TRBJ2-5 TRBD2 TRBV5-1
CASSLADRDYYGYTF TGTGCCAGCAGCTTAGCCGACAGGGATTACTATGGCTACACCTTC 15 few TRBJ1-2 TRBD1 TRBV28
CASSQTGTGELFF TGTGCCAGCAGCCAGACGGGGACCGGGGAGCTGTTTTTT 13 few TRBJ2-2 NA TRBV3-1
CASSQGRSYNSPLHF TGTGCCAGCAGCCAAGGGAGGTCCTATAATTCACCCCTCCACTTT 15 NA TRBJ1-6 NA TRBV3-1
CASSLGQGLEQYF TGTGCCAGCAGCTTAGGACAGGGACTCGAGCAGTACTTC 13 many TRBJ2-7 NA TRBV11-2
CASSLGVVEQFF TGTGCCAGCAGCTTGGGGGTGGTTGAGCAGTTCTTC 12 NA TRBJ2-1 NA TRBV5-6
CSVRARNTGELFF TGCAGCGTCAGGGCCCGGAACACCGGGGAGCTGTTTTTT 13 NA TRBJ2-2 NA TRBV29-1
CATSANPTGFGNTEAFF TGTGCCACCAGTGCAAACCCCACAGGGTTCGGGAACACTGAAGCTTTCTTT 17 many TRBJ1-1 NA TRBV24-1
CASSLAQLADEQFF TGTGCCAGCAGCTTGGCTCAACTAGCCGATGAGCAGTTCTTC 14 once TRBJ2-1 NA TRBV7-3
CATSARSNYEQYF TGTGCCACCTCGGCAAGGTCGAACTACGAGCAGTACTTC 13 few TRBJ2-7 NA TRBV24-1
CASSQVEHGAYEQYF TGCGCCAGCAGCCAAGTGGAGCACGGAGCCTACGAGCAGTACTTC 15 NA TRBJ2-7 NA TRBV4-1
CASSLGFGGTDTQYF TGTGCCAGCAGCTTAGGTTTCGGGGGAACAGATACGCAGTATTTT 15 many TRBJ2-3 NA TRBV11-2